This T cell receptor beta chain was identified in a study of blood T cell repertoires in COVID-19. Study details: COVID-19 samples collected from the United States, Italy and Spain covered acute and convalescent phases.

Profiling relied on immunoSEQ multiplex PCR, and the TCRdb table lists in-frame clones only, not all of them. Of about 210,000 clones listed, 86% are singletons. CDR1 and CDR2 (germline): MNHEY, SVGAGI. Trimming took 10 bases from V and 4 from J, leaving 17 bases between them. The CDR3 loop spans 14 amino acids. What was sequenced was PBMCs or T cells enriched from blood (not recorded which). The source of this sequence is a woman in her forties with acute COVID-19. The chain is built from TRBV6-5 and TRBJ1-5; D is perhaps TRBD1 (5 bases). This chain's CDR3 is CATRDRGLNQPQHF. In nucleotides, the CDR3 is TGTGCCACCAGGGATCGGGGTCTTAATCAGCCCCAGCATTTT.